This is a list of T cell receptor beta chains from one sample in a study of tumor and adjacent non-tumor tissue in lung cancer. Via MiXCR, TCRdb re-called the multiplex PCR reads, giving one row per CDR3 protein. The sample lists tens of thousands of distinct CDR3 sequences; about 61% were seen once. The material sequenced was distant non-tumor lung tissue. The receptors stem from a man between 65 and 79 years old with non-small cell lung cancer. Each CDR3 is given with its conserved first and last residue. The D gene is left open where the match is weak. Clone sizes are given selectively: once, few, many, or a class where the clone is expanded.

size	V	J	D	CDR3	DNA
many	TRBV6-1	TRBJ1-2	.	CASSEVSFYGYTF	TGTGCCAGCAGTGAAGTCAGTTTCTATGGCTACACCTTC
.	TRBV4-1	TRBJ1-3	.	CASSQGGHGRNLPRAIYF	TGCGCCAGCAGCCAAGGAGGCCATGGTCGCAACCTTCCTCGGGCCATATATTTT
.	TRBV11-3	TRBJ2-3	TRBD2	CASSLTSDRDTQYF	TGTGCCAGCAGCTTGACTAGCGATAGAGATACGCAGTATTTT
few	TRBV5-1	TRBJ2-7	.	CASSLAGGPSYEQYF	TGCGCCAGCAGCTTGGCCGGCGGACCCTCCTACGAGCAGTACTTC
many	TRBV4-2	TRBJ2-7	TRBD2	CASSREASGRGYEQYF	TGTGCCAGCAGCCGAGAGGCCAGCGGGAGGGGCTACGAGCAGTACTTC
.	TRBV6-5	TRBJ2-1	TRBD2	CVSSYAIAGYNEQFF	TGTGTCAGCAGTTACGCGATAGCGGGATACAATGAGCAGTTCTTC
.	TRBV4-1	TRBJ2-5	TRBD1	CASSRSLGQGVGTQYF	TGCGCCAGCAGCCGCTCCTTGGGACAGGGTGTGGGGACCCAGTATTTC
few	TRBV29-1	TRBJ1-1	TRBD1	CSVLNTGQRNTKAFF	TGCAGCGTACTAAACACGGGACAGCGGAACACTAAAGCTTTCTTT
.	TRBV6-5	TRBJ2-1	.	CATSYGGSRDEQFF	TGTGCCACCAGTTACGGAGGGTCCAGGGATGAGCAGTTCTTC
.	TRBV6-5	TRBJ2-7	.	CASSCSGTVNEQYF	TGTGCCAGCAGTTGCTCGGGAACGGTAAACGAGCAGTACTTT
.	TRBV5-4	TRBJ1-4	.	CASSLGQGRANEKLFF	TGTGCCAGCAGCTTGGGTCAGGGAAGAGCTAATGAAAAACTGTTTTTT
.	TRBV11-2	TRBJ2-1	TRBD2	CASSPSTSGAPLGQFF	TGTGCCAGCAGCCCGTCCACTAGCGGGGCCCCACTTGGGCAGTTTTTC
.	TRBV20-1	TRBJ1-5	TRBD1	CSAREQDRGGQSQHF	TGCAGTGCTAGAGAGCAGGACAGGGGAGGTCAGTCCCAGCATTTT
many	TRBV6-6	TRBJ1-1	TRBD1	CASSYLGQFNTEAFF	TGTGCCAGCAGTTACCTGGGACAGTTCAACACTGAAGCTTTCTTT
.	TRBV11-2	TRBJ2-1	.	CASSLSLGSYNEKFF	TGTGCCAGCAGCTTAAGTTTAGGCTCCTACAATGAGAAGTTCTTC
.	TRBV11-1	TRBJ1-3	.	CASSSDVYSGNTIYF	TGTGCCAGCAGCTCGGACGTTTACTCTGGAAACACCATATATTTT
.	TRBV11-2	TRBJ2-2	.	CASSSEGGTNAGELFF	TGTGCTAGCAGCTCTGAAGGGGGGACGAACGCCGGGGAGCTGTTTTTT
.	TRBV11-1	TRBJ2-7	.	CASRLARLVDSYEQYF	TGTGCCAGCCGCTTAGCACGACTAGTGGATTCCTACGAGCAGTACTTC
.	TRBV11-2	TRBJ2-1	.	CASSLRAGPWSNEQFF	TGTGCCAGCAGCTTACGCGCAGGGCCCTGGAGCAATGAGCAGTTCTTC
.	TRBV24-1	TRBJ1-1	.	CATSGPADTEAFF	TGTGCCACCAGTGGTCCTGCGGACACTGAAGCTTTCTTT
.	TRBV12-3/TRBV12-4	TRBJ2-7	.	CASSLGRGQSSYEQYF	TGTGCCAGCAGCCTCGGTAGGGGCCAGAGCTCCTACGAGCAGTACTTC
many	TRBV28	TRBJ1-2	TRBD1	CASSLYRGGYGYTF	TGTGCCAGCAGTTTGTACAGGGGTGGCTATGGCTACACCTTC
.	TRBV5-4	TRBJ2-5	TRBD1	CASSSRQGRGQETQYF	TGTGCCAGCAGCTCTCGACAGGGTAGGGGCCAAGAGACCCAGTACTTC
many	TRBV5-4	TRBJ2-1	.	CASSLNGAGSYNEQFF	TGTGCCAGCAGCTTGAATGGGGCAGGAAGCTACAATGAGCAGTTCTTC
many	TRBV5-1	TRBJ2-6	.	CASRGLSGANVLTF	TGCGCCAGCAGAGGCCTCTCTGGGGCCAACGTCCTGACTTTC
few	TRBV2	TRBJ2-7	TRBD1	CASMDRGNYEQYF	TGTGCCAGCATGGACAGGGGGAACTACGAGCAGTACTTC
.	TRBV19	TRBJ1-5	.	CASSIGRVAMQPQHF	TGTGCTAGTAGTATAGGTAGGGTCGCAATGCAGCCCCAGCATTTT
.	TRBV29-1	TRBJ1-1	.	CSVDLKVMNTETFF	TGCAGCGTTGACTTGAAGGTAATGAACACTGAAACTTTCTTT
medium-sized	TRBV29-1	TRBJ2-5	.	CSVEDASRYHQETQYF	TGCAGCGTTGAAGATGCGTCCCGGTACCACCAAGAGACCCAGTACTTC
.	TRBV11-1	TRBJ2-5	.	CANTRDDPQETQYF	TGTGCCAACACCCGAGATGATCCACAAGAGACCCAGTACTTC
.	TRBV5-1	TRBJ2-3	.	CASNLGGTGLTDTQYF	TGCGCCAGCAACTTGGGGGGGACAGGACTCACAGATACGCAGTATTTT
.	TRBV24-1	TRBJ2-5	TRBD1	CATRASTGAWETQYF	TGTGCCACCCGAGCCTCGACAGGGGCATGGGAGACCCAGTACTTC
.	TRBV11-1	TRBJ1-2	TRBD1	CASNPGDSYGYTF	TGTGCCAGCAACCCCGGGGACAGTTACGGCTACACCTTC
many	TRBV9	TRBJ2-3	.	CASSVVGRPDTQYF	TGTGCCAGCAGCGTAGTAGGCCGCCCGGATACGCAGTATTTT
.	TRBV5-1	TRBJ2-1	.	CASSLTDDEQFF	TGCGCCAGCAGCTTGACGGATGATGAGCAGTTCTTC
.	TRBV6-5	TRBJ2-2	TRBD2	CASSYRGLVGGELLF	TGTGCCAGTAGTTATCGTGGACTAGTCGGCGGGGAGCTGCTTTTT
many	TRBV29-1	TRBJ2-7	TRBD1	CSVKEWDSSYEQYF	TGCAGCGTTAAGGAGTGGGACAGCTCCTACGAGCAGTACTTC
few	TRBV5-4	TRBJ2-2	TRBD2	CASSWGGNTGELFF	TGTGCCAGCAGCTGGGGGGGGAACACCGGGGAGCTGTTTTTT
many	TRBV5-1	TRBJ2-3	.	CASNQLMTDTQYF	TGCGCCAGCAATCAGCTAATGACAGATACGCAGTATTTT
.	TRBV2	TRBJ2-5	TRBD2	CASRTSGGSETQYF	TGTGCCAGCAGAACTAGCGGGGGCTCGGAGACCCAGTACTTC
few	TRBV4-2	TRBJ2-5	.	CASSSTLGEVVTQYF	TGTGCCAGCAGCAGCACCCTGGGAGAAGTGGTTACCCAGTACTTC
.	TRBV28	TRBJ2-3	.	CASSLIGSSPTQYF	TGTGCCAGCAGTTTAATTGGGAGCTCCCCTACTCAGTATTTT
few	TRBV24-1	TRBJ2-2	TRBD1	CATSDFGRGGLGGELFF	TGTGCCACCAGTGATTTCGGAAGAGGGGGCCTCGGCGGGGAGCTGTTTTTT
.	TRBV28	TRBJ1-5	.	CASRPGYNQPQHF	TGTGCCAGCAGACCCGGTTACAATCAGCCCCAGCATTTT
.	TRBV28	TRBJ2-7	.	CASSQGGASLEQYF	TGTGCCAGCAGTCAGGGGGGCGCGTCCCTCGAGCAGTACTTC
.	TRBV20-1	TRBJ1-5	.	CNAKDRGRLNQPQHF	TGCAATGCTAAGGATCGGGGACGTCTCAATCAGCCCCAGCATTTT
.	TRBV20-1	TRBJ1-6	TRBD1	CSAVQGQGHDSPLHF	TGCAGTGCTGTCCAGGGACAGGGACATGATTCACCCCTCCACTTT
.	TRBV11-1	TRBJ2-7	TRBD2	CVSSIVRLADSYERYF	TGTGTCAGCAGCATAGTGCGACTAGCGGACTCCTACGAGCGGTACTTC
many	TRBV6-6	TRBJ2-2	.	CASSYRNWELFF	TGTGCCAGCAGTTACCGGAACTGGGAGCTGTTTTTT
few	TRBV30	TRBJ1-2	.	CACGAAYGYTF	TGTGCCTGCGGGGCAGCTTATGGCTACACCTTC
.	TRBV28	TRBJ2-3	.	CASSYQGAPDTQYF	TGTGCCAGCAGTTATCAAGGGGCCCCAGATACGCAGTATTTT
few	TRBV28	TRBJ2-7	TRBD2	CAIMPSGSGNEQYF	TGTGCCATCATGCCTAGCGGGAGCGGAAACGAGCAGTACTTC
.	TRBV12-3/TRBV12-4	TRBJ2-3	.	CASSGTVDGDTQYF	TGTGCTAGCAGCGGGACAGTGGATGGAGATACGCAGTATTTT
.	TRBV4-1	TRBJ2-5	.	CASSQGVGRETQYF	TGCGCCAGCAGCCAAGGTGTCGGCCGAGAGACCCAGTACTTC